This TCR beta chain was sequenced in a study of blood T cells in healthy people across ages. Overall study results and limits: Getting older went along with TCR beta diversity per million T cells dropping roughly linearly. Unsorted PBMCs prevented conclusive naive versus antigen-experienced comparison.

Researchers collected around 10 milliliters of peripheral blood from every single donor. The V gene's germline CDR1 is SGHTA and CDR2 FQGNSA. The CDR3 runs 12 residues. V lost 3 bases and J 4 bases, leaving 4 bases between the germline ends. The table lists this clonotype with many counts. What it binds is unknown. Primed by a sample-barcoded 5' primer and a J-beta primer mix, a second PCR proceeded for 7 to 11 cycles. MiXCR, applied by TCRdb to the 5' RACE reads, yields one record per CDR3 protein. This sample has over a million distinct CDR3 sequences, with less than 45% found just once. The V and J genes are TRBV7-2 and TRBJ1-5; D not resolved. Material for sequencing was blood. The TCR comes from a woman under 30 in good health. Here the CDR3 reads CASSFTNQPQHF. In DNA form, the CDR3 reads TGTGCCAGCAGCTTTACAAATCAGCCCCAGCATTTT.